The 3 T cell receptor beta chains in this list originate from one sample, sequenced in a study of blood T cells in healthy people across ages. Then a second PCR, running roughly 7 to 11 cycles, was carried out with a sample-barcoded 5' primer and a J-beta primer mix. From the 5' RACE reads, TCRdb called clonotypes with MiXCR, one entry per CDR3 protein. Here the sample spans around 1,000,000 distinct CDR3 sequences, approximately 25% being singletons. In addition, the sample was reused for a study of T cells of mothers and their children.

Sequencing was performed on blood. These receptors came from a girl aged 2-10 years in good health.

This clonotype has only a few counts. The chain is built from TRBV7-3 and TRBJ1-3, with D unresolved. Germline CDR1 and CDR2: SGHTA and FQGTGA. Between the trimmed V and J ends, which lost 0 bases and 0 bases, there was a span of 6 bases. The CDR3 is 15 residues long. CDR3 coding DNA: TGTGCCAGCAGCTTAACAGGTCCCTCTGGAAACACCATATATTTT. Translated: CASSLTGPSGNTIYF.

V is TRBV12-3 or TRBV12-4 and J is TRBJ1-1; D gene unclear. V was trimmed by 4 bases and J by 11 bases, leaving 11 bases between them. The length of the CDR3 is 11 residues. The CDR3 sequence is CASSYASGAFF. CDR3 DNA sequence: TGTGCCAGCAGTTACGCTTCGGGGGCTTTCTTT.

V is TRBV11-2 and J is TRBJ1-1; 8 positions match TRBD1. Trimming at V came to 5 bases and at J to 4 bases, leaving 9 bases not matched to a gene. The CDR3 loop spans 15 amino acids. Germline V gene sequence: CDR1 SGHAT, CDR2 FQNNGV. The CDR3 nucleotides are TGTGCCAGCAGCGTCACGACAGGGGCCGCCACTGAAGCTTTCTTT. Amino acid sequence: CASSVTTGAATEAFF.